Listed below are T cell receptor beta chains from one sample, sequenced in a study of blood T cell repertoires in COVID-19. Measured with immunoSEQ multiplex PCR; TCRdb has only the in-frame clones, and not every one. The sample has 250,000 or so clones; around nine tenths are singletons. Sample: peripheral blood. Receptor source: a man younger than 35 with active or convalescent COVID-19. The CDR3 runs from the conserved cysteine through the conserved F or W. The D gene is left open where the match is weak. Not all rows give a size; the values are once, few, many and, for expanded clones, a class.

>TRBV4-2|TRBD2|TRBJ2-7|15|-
CASRDTGTSDYEQYF
TGTGCCAGCAGGGATACCGGGACTAGCGACTACGAGCAGTACTTC
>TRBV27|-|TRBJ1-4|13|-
CASRPATNEKLFF
TGTGCCAGCAGACCGGCAACTAATGAAAAACTGTTTTTT
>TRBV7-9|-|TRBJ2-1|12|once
CASGSSYNEQFF
TGTGCCAGCGGGAGCTCCTACAATGAGCAGTTCTTC
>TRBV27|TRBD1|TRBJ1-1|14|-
CASRSPTGDTEAFF
TGTGCCAGCAGATCCCCGACAGGGGACACTGAAGCTTTCTTT
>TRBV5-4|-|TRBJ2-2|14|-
CASRSGRGTGELFF
TGTGCCAGCAGGAGTGGGAGAGGAACCGGGGAGCTGTTTTTT
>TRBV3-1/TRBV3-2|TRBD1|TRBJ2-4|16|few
CASSQSQGAVKNIQYF
TGTGCCAGCAGCCAATCACAGGGGGCAGTCAAAAACATTCAGTACTTC
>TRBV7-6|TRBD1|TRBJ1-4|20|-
CASSPGPPGQGIITNEKLFF
TGTGCCAGCAGCCCGGGCCCACCGGGACAGGGTATTATAACTAATGAAAAACTGTTTTTT
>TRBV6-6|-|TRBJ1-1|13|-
CASSSAGAGEAFF
TGTGCCAGCAGTTCTGCAGGGGCAGGCGAAGCTTTCTTT
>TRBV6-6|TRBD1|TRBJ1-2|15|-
CASSPGGQNNYGYTF
TGTGCCAGCAGTCCCGGGGGACAGAATAACTATGGCTACACCTTC
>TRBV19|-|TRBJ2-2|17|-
CASSIPPLKSSPGELFF
TGTGCCAGTAGTATCCCGCCCCTAAAAAGTAGTCCCGGGGAGCTGTTTTTT
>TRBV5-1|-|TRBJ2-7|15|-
CASSSLQGLDYEQYF
TGCGCCAGCAGCTCGTTGCAGGGGTTGGACTACGAGCAGTACTTC
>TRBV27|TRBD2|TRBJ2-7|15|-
CASSPVAGGSYEQYF
TGTGCCAGCAGCCCGGTAGCGGGAGGTTCCTACGAGCAGTACTTC
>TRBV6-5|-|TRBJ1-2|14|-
CASSRRDLRYGYTF
TGTGCCAGCAGTCGCAGGGACTTGCGCTATGGCTACACCTTC
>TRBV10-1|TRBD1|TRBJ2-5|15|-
CASSPGTGSQETQYF
TGCGCCAGCAGCCCCGGGACAGGCAGCCAAGAGACCCAGTACTTC
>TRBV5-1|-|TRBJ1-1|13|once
CASRDSENTEAFF
TGCGCCAGCAGGGACAGTGAGAACACTGAAGCTTTCTTT
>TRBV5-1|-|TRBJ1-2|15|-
CASSFESGGNYGYTF
TGCGCCAGCAGCTTCGAGTCGGGGGGAAACTATGGCTACACCTTC
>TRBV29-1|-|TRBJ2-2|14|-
CSVDRGLNTGELFF
TGCAGCGTTGACAGGGGCCTGAACACCGGGGAGCTGTTTTTT
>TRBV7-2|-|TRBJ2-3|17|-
CASSLGPGQTRTDTQYF
TGTGCCAGCAGCTTAGGCCCTGGACAGACTCGCACAGATACGCAGTATTTT
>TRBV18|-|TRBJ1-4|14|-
CASSPTGRDEKLFF
TGTGCCAGCTCACCAACAGGGCGGGATGAAAAACTGTTTTTT